The 25 T cell receptor beta chains given below trace back to one sample, sequenced in a study of CD8+ T cells in alopecia areata. Isolated RNA was reverse transcribed into cDNA used as the sequencing template. TCRdb's table, derived via immunoSEQ multiplex PCR, lists solely in-frame clones and lacks some. The table has under 250,000 clones, around 50% seen once. Sequencing was performed on CD8+ T cells sorted from blood. The receptors originated from a human donor in good health.

The rearrangement uses TRBV9 and TRBJ1-2; 10 bases fit TRBD1. With V trimmed by 4 bases and J by 3 bases, 12 bases remained unmatched. Germline-derived CDR1 and CDR2 are SGDLS and YYNGEE. This CDR3 comprises 17 residues. The CDR3 DNA is TGTGCCAGCAGCTCGAGGGGGTCAGGACAGGGGGACTATGGCTACACCTTC. This gives the protein CASSSRGSGQGDYGYTF.

The genes are TRBV27 and TRBJ2-7, with D possibly matching TRBD1 (5 bases). Germline CDR1 reads MNHEY; CDR2 reads SMNVEV (reference sequence). The CDR3 has 15 residues. Trimming stripped 2 bases from V and 0 bases from J, with 11 bases between. CDR3 region: CASSLRSRDSYEQYF. The CDR3 DNA reads TGTGCCAGCAGTTTAAGATCCAGGGACTCCTACGAGCAGTACTTC.

This clone was picked up one time. The CDR3: CAWSVEGAEQYF. The CDR3 bases are TGTGCCTGGAGTGTAGAAGGGGCCGAGCAGTACTTC. The genes are TRBV30 and TRBJ2-7; TRBD1 is a possible D gene (5 bases). Germline lookup yields CDR1 GTSNPN and CDR2 SVGIG (reference sequence). CDR3 size: 12 residues. V lost 0 bases and J lost 6, with 9 bases in between.

This clone has just a few counts. The chain links TRBV7-9 to TRBJ1-4; 7 nucleotides align to TRBD1. Germline trimming cut 5 bases from V and 5 bases from J; bases unmatched to any gene: 8. The V gene's germline CDR1 is SEHNR and CDR2 FQNEAQ (reference sequence). The CDR3 runs 15 residues. The CDR3 DNA reads as TGTGCCAGCAGCGAAACAGGGGACGGGAATGAAAAACTGTTTTTT. This sequence encodes CASSETGDGNEKLFF.

The table lists this clone with a few counts. The chain carries TRBV4-2 and TRBJ2-1; TRBD2 might be the D (6 bases). This CDR3 spans 16 amino acids. Trimming shortened V by 3 bases and J by 2 bases, and 14 bases separated the two germline ends. The germline CDR1 and CDR2 sequences are LGHNA and YNFKEQ. The CDR3 sequence is CASSQIGTGAYNEQFF. The DNA of the CDR3 is TGTGCCAGCAGCCAGATCGGGACTGGGGCCTACAATGAGCAGTTCTTC.

The V gene is TRBV29-1, the J gene TRBJ1-1; perhaps TRBD1 as D (6 bases). Deletions cut 7 bases from V and 7 bases from J, with 16 bases between. Germline V CDR1 and CDR2: SQVTM, ANQGSEA. The CDR3 sequence is 12 residues long. The DNA of the CDR3 is TGCAGCGGGCATGGGAGGGGGGTTGAAGCTTTCTTT. Its translation: CSGHGRGVEAFF.

This clone was detected a few times. The genes are TRBV28 and TRBJ2-1, with D perhaps TRBD1 (5 bases). V was trimmed by 8 bases and J by 1 base, leaving 12 bases between them. Germline V gives CDR1 MDHEN, CDR2 SYDVKM. The CDR3 has 14 residues. This chain's CDR3 is CASQLTGSYNEQFF. The CDR3 nucleotides are TGTGCCAGCCAGCTTACAGGATCCTACAATGAGCAGTTCTTC.

The chain employs TRBV29-1 and TRBJ1-4; D remains unclear. V was pared by 0 bases and J by 5 bases, with 16 bases between. The CDR3 is made up of 16 amino acids. CDR1 and CDR2 (germline): SQVTM, ANQGSEA. The DNA for the CDR3 is TGCAGCGTTGAAGAAAAGATAGGACTCGTAAATGAAAAACTGTTTTTT. Encoded protein: CSVEEKIGLVNEKLFF.

The V call is TRBV6-1, the J call TRBJ2-7; D perhaps matches TRBD1 (5 bases). V gave up 6 bases and J gave up 5 bases, with 8 bases separating them. CDR1 is MNHNS, CDR2 SASEGT, per germline. The CDR3 loop spans 11 amino acids. CDR3 nucleotides: TGTGCCAGCAGGCAGGGTCACGAGCAGTACTTC. Residues: CASRQGHEQYF.

The V gene is TRBV29-1, the J gene TRBJ2-1, with 12 bases aligning to TRBD2. From germline, CDR1 is SQVTM and CDR2 ANQGSEA. Trimming removed 3 bases from V and 10 bases from J; junction bases left unmatched: 7. The CDR3 runs to 14 residues. The DNA for the CDR3 is TGCAGCGTTGATCCTAGCGGGGGGGCCGACGAGCAGTTCTTC. Residues: CSVDPSGGADEQFF.

This clone was counted between two and nine times. V gene TRBV29-1 combines with J gene TRBJ2-5; weak D call: TRBD2 (7 bases). V was cut by 3 bases and J by 5 bases, with 13 bases left in between. Germline lookup yields CDR1 SQVTM and CDR2 ANQGSEA. CDR3 length equals 13 residues. The CDR3 bases are TGCAGCGTTGAGGGGGGGGCCGCGGAGACCCAGTACTTC. It is translated as CSVEGGAAETQYF.

This chain links TRBV27 with TRBJ2-5; 10 bases are shared with TRBD2. The V and J ends lost 3 bases and 4 bases, in that order; junction bases with no gene match: 5. Germline loops: CDR1 MNHEY, CDR2 SMNVEV (reference sequence). The CDR3 consists of 15 residues. The CDR3 sequence: CASSLERGGPETQYF. The CDR3 coding sequence is TGTGCCAGCAGTTTGGAGCGGGGGGGCCCAGAGACCCAGTACTTC.

The chain links TRBV4-1 to TRBJ2-7; a weak D match, TRBD1 (5 bases). Germline V gene lookup returns CDR1 MGHRA and CDR2 YSYEKL. This CDR3 contains 14 residues. Trimming shortened V by 1 base and J by 3 bases, and 10 bases separated the two germline ends. The CDR3 nucleotides are TGCGCCAGCAGCCAAGCCGCAGGGTACTACGAGCAGTACTTC. It codes for CASSQAAGYYEQYF.

The V and J genes are TRBV5-4 and TRBJ2-5; D is unresolved. Germline values: CDR1 SGHNT, CDR2 YYREEE (reference sequence). V lost 1 base and J lost 0, with 4 bases in between. The CDR3 runs to 13 residues. The CDR3 sequence is CASSLRDQETQYF. CDR3 in DNA: TGTGCCAGCAGCTTGAGGGACCAAGAGACCCAGTACTTC. The whole variable domain, remainder taken from reference TRBV5-4 and TRBJ2-5, is ETGVTQSPTHLIKTRGQQVTLRCSSQSGHNTVSWYQQALGQGPQFIFQYYREEENGRGNFPPRFSGLQFPNYSSELNVNALELDDSALYLCASSLRDQETQYFGPGTRLLVL.

The gene calls are TRBV9 and TRBJ1-1; D gene ambiguous. This CDR3 is built from 14 residues. Trimming removed 6 bases from V and 3 bases from J, with 15 bases in between. Germline V gene sequence: CDR1 SGDLS, CDR2 YYNGEE. The CDR3 is CASTRTGGDTEAFF. CDR3 nucleotide sequence: TGTGCCAGCACCCGTACCGGAGGAGACACTGAAGCTTTCTTT.

This chain connects TRBV25-1 to TRBJ2-3; D may be TRBD2 (5 bases). CDR3 length equals 13 residues. Germline lookup yields CDR1 MGHDK and CDR2 SYGVNS. V shed 8 bases and J shed 4 bases, with 13 bases lying between them. The chain's CDR3 is CASSPLAPDTQYF. The DNA for the CDR3 is TGTGCCAGCTCCCCCCTAGCCCCAGATACGCAGTATTTT.

This clone was picked up a small number of times. The chain links TRBV15 to TRBJ2-5, with no clear D. CDR1 is LNHNV, CDR2 YYDKDF, per germline (reference sequence). V was cut by 5 bases and J by 2 bases, with 12 bases left in between. The length of the CDR3 is 14 residues. Written as DNA, the CDR3 is TGTGCCACCAGCGGAGTGACTCTACAAGAGACCCAGTACTTC. Translation gives CATSGVTLQETQYF.

This clone was seen a few times. The rearrangement uses TRBV6-6 and TRBJ2-5; D not certain. The CDR3 consists of 13 residues. Per the germline V gene, CDR1 is MNHNY and CDR2 is SVGAGI (reference sequence). V was shortened by 6 bases and J by 5 bases, with 13 bases between the two germline ends. This CDR3 reads CASSTTVGETQYF. DNA of the CDR3: TGTGCCAGCAGCACGACGGTGGGGGAGACCCAGTACTTC.

The chain is built from TRBV2 and TRBJ1-1, with D maybe TRBD1 (6 bases). Per germline, CDR1 SNHLY and CDR2 FYNNEI. V dropped 7 bases and J dropped 0 bases, with 15 bases sitting between them. The CDR3 covers 15 residues. The CDR3 loop is CASKRDIDLNTEAFF. The CDR3 region has the DNA TGTGCCAGCAAACGGGACATTGATCTGAACACTGAAGCTTTCTTT.

This clone has only one observation. The gene calls are TRBV13 and TRBJ1-2; weak D call: TRBD1 (6 bases). The germline CDR1 and CDR2 sequences are PRHDT and FYEKMQ (reference sequence). This CDR3 has 16 amino acids. V was shortened by 4 bases and J by 4 bases, with 19 bases between the two germline ends. This chain's CDR3 is CASSSLDSTPPYGYTF. In DNA form, the CDR3 reads TGTGCCAGCAGCTCATTGGACAGCACCCCCCCCTATGGCTACACCTTC.

The chain carries TRBV29-1 and TRBJ2-5; D is possibly TRBD1 or TRBD2 (5 bases each). From germline, CDR1 is SQVTM and CDR2 ANQGSEA. The CDR3 runs to 11 residues. Trimming took off 7 bases at V and 4 bases at J, with 10 bases between the two ends. In DNA, the CDR3 is TGCAGCGGTTGGGGGTCAGAGACCCAGTACTTC. Protein sequence: CSGWGSETQYF.

This clone came up a few times. The V call is TRBV29-1, the J call TRBJ2-5; the D gene could be TRBD1 or TRBD2 (5 bases each). CDR1 is SQVTM, CDR2 ANQGSEA, per germline. The V end was cut by 1 base, the J end by 4 bases, with 16 bases between. The CDR3 extends over 15 amino acids. The CDR3 spells CSVEGMAGTRETQYF. The CDR3 DNA is TGCAGCGTTGAAGGAATGGCAGGGACGCGAGAGACCCAGTACTTC.

V usage is TRBV13 and J usage is TRBJ2-3; 9 bases agree with TRBD2. Germline V CDR1 and CDR2: PRHDT, FYEKMQ (reference sequence). The V and J ends lost 5 bases and 2 bases, in that order; junction bases with no gene match: 14. The CDR3 is made up of 18 amino acids. The CDR3 DNA follows: TGTGCCAGCAGCGCATTCGGAGTAGCGGGGGATATCACAGATACGCAGTATTTT. Its protein product is CASSAFGVAGDITDTQYF.

This clone was counted between two and nine times. The chain combines TRBV4-1 with TRBJ2-1, with 10 bases fitting TRBD2. V shed 7 bases, J shed 9 bases, and the junction held 6 bases outside the gene matches. The CDR3 totals 13 residues. Germline V lookup: CDR1 MGHRA, CDR2 YSYEKL. The CDR3 is CASTLAGAGEQFF. As DNA, the CDR3 is TGCGCCAGCACCCTAGCGGGGGCGGGTGAGCAGTTCTTC.

This clone was counted a single time. This sequence joins TRBV4-1 and TRBJ2-7, with D maybe TRBD1 (5 bases). The V gene lost 1 base and the J gene lost 3 bases, with 10 bases spanning the gap. This CDR3 has 14 amino acids. Germline assignment: CDR1 MGHRA and CDR2 YSYEKL. The CDR3 sequence: CASSQGGVGYEQYF. CDR3 DNA: TGCGCCAGCAGCCAAGGGGGCGTGGGCTACGAGCAGTACTTC.